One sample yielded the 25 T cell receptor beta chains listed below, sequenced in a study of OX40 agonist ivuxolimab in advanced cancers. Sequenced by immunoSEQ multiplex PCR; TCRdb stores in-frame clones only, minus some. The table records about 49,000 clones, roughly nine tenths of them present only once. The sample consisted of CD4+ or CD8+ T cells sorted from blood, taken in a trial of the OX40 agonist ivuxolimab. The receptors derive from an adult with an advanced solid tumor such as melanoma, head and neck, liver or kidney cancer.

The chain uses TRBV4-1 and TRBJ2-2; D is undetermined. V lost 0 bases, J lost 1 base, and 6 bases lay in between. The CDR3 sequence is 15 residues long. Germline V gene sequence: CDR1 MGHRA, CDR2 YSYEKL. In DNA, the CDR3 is TGCGCCAGCAGCCAAGATGTGGGGAACACCGGGGAGCTGTTTTTT. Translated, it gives CASSQDVGNTGELFF.

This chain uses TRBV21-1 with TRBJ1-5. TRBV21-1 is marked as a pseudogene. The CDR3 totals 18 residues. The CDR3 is CASSHQGTTSVSNQPQHF. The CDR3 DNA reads TGTGCCAGCAGCCACCAAGGCACAACCTCGGTAAGCAATCAGCCCCAGCATTTT.

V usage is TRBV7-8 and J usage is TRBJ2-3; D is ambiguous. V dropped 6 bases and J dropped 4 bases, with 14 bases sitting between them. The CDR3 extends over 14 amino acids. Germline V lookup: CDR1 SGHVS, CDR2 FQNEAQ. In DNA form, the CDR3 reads TGTGCCAGCAGATTACAACCGGGCCCAGATACGCAGTATTTT. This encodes CASRLQPGPDTQYF.

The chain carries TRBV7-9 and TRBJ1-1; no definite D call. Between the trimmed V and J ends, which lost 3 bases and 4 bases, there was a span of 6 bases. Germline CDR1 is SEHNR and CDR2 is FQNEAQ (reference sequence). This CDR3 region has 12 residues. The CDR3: CASSLGRTEAFF. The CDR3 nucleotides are TGTGCCAGCAGCTTGGGTCGCACTGAAGCTTTCTTT. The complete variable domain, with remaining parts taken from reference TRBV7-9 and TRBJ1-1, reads DTGVSQNPRHKITKRGQNVTFRCDPISEHNRLYWYRQTLGQGPEFLTYFQNEAQLEKSRLLSDRFSAERPKGSFSTLEIQRTEQGDSAMYLCASSLGRTEAFFGQGTRLTVV.

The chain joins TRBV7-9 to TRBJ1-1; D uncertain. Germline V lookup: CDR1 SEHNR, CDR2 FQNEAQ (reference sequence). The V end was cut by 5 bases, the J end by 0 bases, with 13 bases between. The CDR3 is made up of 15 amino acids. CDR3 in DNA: TGTGCCAGCAGCCCCGGACGGGAATTGAACACTGAAGCTTTCTTT. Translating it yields CASSPGRELNTEAFF.

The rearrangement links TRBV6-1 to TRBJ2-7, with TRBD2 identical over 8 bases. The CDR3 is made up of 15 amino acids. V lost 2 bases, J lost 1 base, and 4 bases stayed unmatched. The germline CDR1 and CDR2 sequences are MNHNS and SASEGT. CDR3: CASSETGGASYEQYF. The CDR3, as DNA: TGTGCCAGCAGTGAAACCGGGGGGGCTTCCTACGAGCAGTACTTC.

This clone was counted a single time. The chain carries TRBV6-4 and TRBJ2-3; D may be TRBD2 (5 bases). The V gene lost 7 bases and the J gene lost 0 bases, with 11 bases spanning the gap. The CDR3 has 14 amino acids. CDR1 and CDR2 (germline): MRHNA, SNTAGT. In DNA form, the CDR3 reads TGTGCCAGCAAGACGGGAACTAGCACAGATACGCAGTATTTT. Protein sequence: CASKTGTSTDTQYF.

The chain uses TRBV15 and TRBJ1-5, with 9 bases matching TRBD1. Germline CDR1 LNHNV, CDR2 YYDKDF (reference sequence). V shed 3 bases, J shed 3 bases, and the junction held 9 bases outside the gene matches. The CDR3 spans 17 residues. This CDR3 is CATSRTWDREVNQPQHF. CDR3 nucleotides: TGTGCCACCAGCAGGACCTGGGACAGGGAGGTCAATCAGCCCCAGCATTTT.

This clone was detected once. CDR3 protein: CASSEYSTGADEQFF. CDR3 DNA: TGCGCCAGCAGTGAGTACTCGACAGGGGCGGATGAGCAGTTCTTC. The chain uses TRBV10-1 and TRBJ2-1, with 8 bases that match TRBD1. V dropped 1 base and J dropped 8; count of bases not matched to a gene: 7. The CDR3 covers 15 residues. CDR1 and CDR2 (germline): WNHNN, SYGVQD (reference sequence).

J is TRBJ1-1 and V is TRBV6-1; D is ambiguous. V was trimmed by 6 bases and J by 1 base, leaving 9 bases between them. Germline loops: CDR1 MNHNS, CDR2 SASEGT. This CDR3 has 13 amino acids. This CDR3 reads CASSPRENTEAFF. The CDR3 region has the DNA TGTGCCAGCAGCCCACGGGAGAACACTGAAGCTTTCTTT.

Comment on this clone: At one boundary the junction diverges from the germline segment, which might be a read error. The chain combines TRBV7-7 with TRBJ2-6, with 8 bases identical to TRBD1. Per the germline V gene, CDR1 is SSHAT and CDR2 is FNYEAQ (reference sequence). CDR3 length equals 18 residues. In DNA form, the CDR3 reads TGTGCTAGCAGCCGAAGGGACAGGACCCTCTCTGGGGCCAACGTCCTGACTTTC. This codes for CASSRRDRTLSGANVLTF.

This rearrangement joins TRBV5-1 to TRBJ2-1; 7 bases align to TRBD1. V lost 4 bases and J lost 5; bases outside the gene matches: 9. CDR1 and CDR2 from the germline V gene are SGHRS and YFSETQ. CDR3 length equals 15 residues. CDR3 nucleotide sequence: TGCGCCAGCAGCATATCTGGGACAGCGAACAATGAGCAGTTCTTC. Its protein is CASSISGTANNEQFF.

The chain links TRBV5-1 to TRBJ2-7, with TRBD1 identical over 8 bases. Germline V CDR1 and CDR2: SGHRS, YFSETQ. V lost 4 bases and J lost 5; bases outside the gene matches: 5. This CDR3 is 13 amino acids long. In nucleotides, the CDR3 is TGCGCCAGCAGCCCTCAGGGGGCTCACGAGCAGTACTTC. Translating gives CASSPQGAHEQYF.

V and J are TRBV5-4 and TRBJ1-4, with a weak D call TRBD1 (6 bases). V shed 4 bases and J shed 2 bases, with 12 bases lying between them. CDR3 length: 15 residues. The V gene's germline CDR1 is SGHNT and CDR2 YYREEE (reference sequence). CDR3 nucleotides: TGTGCCAGCAGCCCCGGCGGGGGCACTAATGAAAAACTGTTTTTT. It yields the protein CASSPGGGTNEKLFF.

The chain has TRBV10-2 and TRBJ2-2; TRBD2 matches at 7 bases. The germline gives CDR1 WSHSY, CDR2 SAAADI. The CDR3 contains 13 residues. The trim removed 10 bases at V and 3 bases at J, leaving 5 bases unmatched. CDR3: CATQGGDTGELFF. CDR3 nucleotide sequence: TGCGCCACCCAGGGAGGGGACACCGGGGAGCTGTTTTTT.

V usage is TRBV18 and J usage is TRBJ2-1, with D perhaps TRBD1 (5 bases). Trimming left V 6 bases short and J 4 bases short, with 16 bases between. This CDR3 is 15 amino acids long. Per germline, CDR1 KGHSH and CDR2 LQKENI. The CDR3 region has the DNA TGTGCCAGCTCCCGCCGGCTAGACAGTTACAATGAGCAGTTCTTC. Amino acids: CASSRRLDSYNEQFF.

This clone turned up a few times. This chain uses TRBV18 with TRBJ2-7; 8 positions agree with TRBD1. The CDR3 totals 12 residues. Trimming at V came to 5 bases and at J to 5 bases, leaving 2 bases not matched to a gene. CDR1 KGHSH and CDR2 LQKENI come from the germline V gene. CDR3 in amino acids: CASSSDRDEQYF. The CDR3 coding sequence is TGTGCCAGCTCATCGGACAGGGACGAGCAGTACTTC.

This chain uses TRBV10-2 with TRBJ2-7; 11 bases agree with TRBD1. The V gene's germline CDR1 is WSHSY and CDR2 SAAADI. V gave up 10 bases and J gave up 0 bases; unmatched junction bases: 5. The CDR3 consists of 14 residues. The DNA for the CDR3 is TGCGCCATCCGAGGGACAGGGGGCTCCTACGAGCAGTACTTC. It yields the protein CAIRGTGGSYEQYF.

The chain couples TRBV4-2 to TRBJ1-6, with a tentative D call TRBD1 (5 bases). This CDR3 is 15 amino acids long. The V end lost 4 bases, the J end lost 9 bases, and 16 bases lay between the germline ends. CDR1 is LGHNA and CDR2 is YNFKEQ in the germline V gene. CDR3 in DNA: TGTGCCAGCAGCCCTCCTTGGGGGGAACCTTCACCCCTCCACTTT. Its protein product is CASSPPWGEPSPLHF.

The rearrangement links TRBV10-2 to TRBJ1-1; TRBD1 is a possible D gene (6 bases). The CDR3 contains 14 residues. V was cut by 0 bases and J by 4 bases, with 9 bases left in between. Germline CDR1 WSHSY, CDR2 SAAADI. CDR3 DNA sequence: TGCGCCAGCAGTGAGTCGACAGGCGCCACTGAAGCTTTCTTT. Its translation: CASSESTGATEAFF.

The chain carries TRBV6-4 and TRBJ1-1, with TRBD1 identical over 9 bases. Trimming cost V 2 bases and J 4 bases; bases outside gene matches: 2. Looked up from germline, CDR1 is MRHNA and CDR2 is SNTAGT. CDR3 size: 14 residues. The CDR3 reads CASSDTDRGTEAFF. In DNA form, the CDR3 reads TGTGCCAGCAGTGACACGGACAGGGGCACTGAAGCTTTCTTT.

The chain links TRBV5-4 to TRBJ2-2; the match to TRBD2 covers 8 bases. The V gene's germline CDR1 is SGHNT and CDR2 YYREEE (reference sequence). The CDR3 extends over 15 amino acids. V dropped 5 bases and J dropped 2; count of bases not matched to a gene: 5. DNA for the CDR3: TGTGCCAGCAGAGCGGGGGCCGCTAACACCGGGGAGCTGTTTTTT. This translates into CASRAGAANTGELFF. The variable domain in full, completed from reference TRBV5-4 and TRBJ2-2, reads ETGVTQSPTHLIKTRGQQVTLRCSSQSGHNTVSWYQQALGQGPQFIFQYYREEENGRGNFPPRFSGLQFPNYSSELNVNALELDDSALYLCASRAGAANTGELFFGEGSRLTVL.

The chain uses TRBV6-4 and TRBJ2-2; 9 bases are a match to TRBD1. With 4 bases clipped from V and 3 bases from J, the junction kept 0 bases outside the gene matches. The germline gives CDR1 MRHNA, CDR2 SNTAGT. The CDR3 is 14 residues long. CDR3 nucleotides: TGTGCCAGCAGTGGACAGGGGGACACCGGGGAGCTGTTTTTT. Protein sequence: CASSGQGDTGELFF.

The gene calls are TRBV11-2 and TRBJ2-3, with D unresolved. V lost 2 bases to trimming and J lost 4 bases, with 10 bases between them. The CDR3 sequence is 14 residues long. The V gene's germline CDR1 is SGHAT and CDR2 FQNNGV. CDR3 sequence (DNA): TGTGCCAGCAGCTTAACTGGCCATGCAGATACGCAGTATTTT. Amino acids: CASSLTGHADTQYF.

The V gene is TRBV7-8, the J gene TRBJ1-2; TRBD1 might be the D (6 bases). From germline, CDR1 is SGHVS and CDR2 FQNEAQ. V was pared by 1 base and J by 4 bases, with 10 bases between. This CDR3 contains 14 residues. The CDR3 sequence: CASSLGGGSYGYTF. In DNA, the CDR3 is TGTGCCAGCAGCTTAGGAGGGGGTAGCTATGGCTACACCTTC.